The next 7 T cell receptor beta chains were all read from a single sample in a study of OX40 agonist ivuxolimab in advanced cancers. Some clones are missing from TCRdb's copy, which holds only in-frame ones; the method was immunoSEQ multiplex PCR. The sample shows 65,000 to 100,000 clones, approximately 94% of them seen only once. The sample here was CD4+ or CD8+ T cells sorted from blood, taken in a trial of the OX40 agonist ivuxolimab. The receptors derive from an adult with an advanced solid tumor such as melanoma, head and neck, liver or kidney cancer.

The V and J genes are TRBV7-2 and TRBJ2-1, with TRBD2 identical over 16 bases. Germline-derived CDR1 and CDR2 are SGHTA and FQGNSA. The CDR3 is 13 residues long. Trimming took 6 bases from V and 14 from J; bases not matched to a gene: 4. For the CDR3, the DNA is TGTGCCAGCAGAGGGACTAGCGGGGGGGCAAAGTTCTTC. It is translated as CASRGTSGGAKFF.

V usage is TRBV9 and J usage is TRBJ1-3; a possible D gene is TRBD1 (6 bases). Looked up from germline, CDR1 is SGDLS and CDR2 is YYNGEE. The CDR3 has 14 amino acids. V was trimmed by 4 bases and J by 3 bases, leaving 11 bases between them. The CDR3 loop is CASSSSGVGNTIYF. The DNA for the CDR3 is TGTGCCAGCAGCTCCTCAGGGGTTGGAAACACCATATATTTT.

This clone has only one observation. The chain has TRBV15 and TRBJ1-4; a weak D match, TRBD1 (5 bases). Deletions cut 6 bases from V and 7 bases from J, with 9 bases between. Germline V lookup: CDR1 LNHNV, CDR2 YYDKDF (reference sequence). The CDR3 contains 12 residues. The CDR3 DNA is TGTGCCACCAGACAGGATGTTGAAAAACTGTTTTTT. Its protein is CATRQDVEKLFF.

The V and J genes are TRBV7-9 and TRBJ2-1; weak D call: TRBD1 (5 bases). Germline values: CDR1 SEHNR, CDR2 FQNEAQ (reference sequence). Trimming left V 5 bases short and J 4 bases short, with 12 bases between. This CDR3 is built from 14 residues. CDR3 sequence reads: CASSPQDTYNEQFF. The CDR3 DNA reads TGTGCCAGCAGCCCGCAGGACACTTACAATGAGCAGTTCTTC.

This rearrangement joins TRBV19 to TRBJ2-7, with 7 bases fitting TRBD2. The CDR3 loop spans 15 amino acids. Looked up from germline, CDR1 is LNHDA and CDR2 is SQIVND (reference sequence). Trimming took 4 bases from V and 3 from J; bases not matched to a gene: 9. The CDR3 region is CASSREGLSHYEQYF. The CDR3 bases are TGTGCCAGTAGTAGGGAGGGTCTCAGCCACTACGAGCAGTACTTC.

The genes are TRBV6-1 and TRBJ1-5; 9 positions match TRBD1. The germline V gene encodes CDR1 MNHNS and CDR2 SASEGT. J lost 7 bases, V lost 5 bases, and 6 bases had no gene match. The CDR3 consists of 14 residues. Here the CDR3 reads CASSRQGESQPQHF. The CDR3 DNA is TGTGCCAGCAGTAGACAGGGGGAAAGCCAGCCCCAGCATTTT.

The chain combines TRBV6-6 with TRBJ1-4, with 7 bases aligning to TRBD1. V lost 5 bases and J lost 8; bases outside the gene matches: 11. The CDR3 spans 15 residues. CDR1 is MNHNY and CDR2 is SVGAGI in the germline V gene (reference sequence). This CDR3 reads CASSPKDRVGEKLFF. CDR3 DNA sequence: TGTGCCAGCAGTCCTAAAGACAGGGTTGGCGAAAAACTGTTTTTT.